This entry features one T cell receptor beta chain sequence. Its antigen is as yet unknown. Other DNA sequences within the sample encode an identical CDR3. Researchers ran the PCR with 60 Vbeta and 13 Jbeta primers. Some clones are missing from TCRdb's copy, which holds only in-frame ones; the method was immunoSEQ multiplex PCR. The sample holds 130,000 to 150,000 clones. V dropped 5 bases and J dropped 2; count of bases not matched to a gene: 5. CDR1 is SGHNT, CDR2 YENEEA, per germline. The CDR3 spans 16 residues. This sample is drawn from a study of cytomegalovirus exposure and HLA in healthy donors. Study background: Among the roughly 400 genotyped donors, about 81% were placed in the Caucasian-associated ancestry cluster.

Study observations and caveats: As confirmed in vitro, three CMV-associated chains were specific for CMV antigens. One variant, a missense change in DCLRE1C, was linked in a later analysis to TCR beta V- and J-gene trimming.

This sequence was found in a woman in her forties or fifties in good health and CMV-seronegative. Material: PBMCs. The V and J genes are TRBV11-3 and TRBJ2-5, with 13 nucleotides matching TRBD2. CDR3 in amino acids: CASSPGLAGAQETQYF. The CDR3 DNA follows: TGTGCCAGCAGCCCCGGACTAGCGGGGGCACAAGAGACCCAGTACTTC.